The subject of this entry is one T cell receptor (beta chain). Its antigen is still unknown. These data come from a study of blood T cells in healthy people across ages. Whole-study results and caveats: In older individuals, TCR beta diversity per million T cells was lower, falling roughly linearly with age. Naive and antigen-experienced cells could not be conclusively compared, given unsorted PBMCs.

CDR3 length: 16 amino acids. Trimming pared 2 bases from V and 3 bases from J, leaving 19 bases between. Per the germline V gene, CDR1 is SQVTM and CDR2 is ANQGSEA. A J-beta primer mix and a sample-barcoded 5' primer were used in a second PCR of about 7 to 12 cycles. TCRdb processed the 5' RACE reads anew with MiXCR; each CDR3 protein has one entry. The sample has about 810,000 distinct CDR3 sequences; under 40% are singletons. Samples each had at least 5 micrograms of total RNA extracted. This receptor was taken from a man between 18 and 29 years old in good health. The sample taken for sequencing was blood. J is TRBJ1-1 and V is TRBV29-1; D perhaps matches TRBD1 (6 bases). DNA for the CDR3: TGCAGCGTTGAACAGTGGGGGGGCCCCTTGGACACTGAAGCTTTCTTT. This codes for CSVEQWGGPLDTEAFF.